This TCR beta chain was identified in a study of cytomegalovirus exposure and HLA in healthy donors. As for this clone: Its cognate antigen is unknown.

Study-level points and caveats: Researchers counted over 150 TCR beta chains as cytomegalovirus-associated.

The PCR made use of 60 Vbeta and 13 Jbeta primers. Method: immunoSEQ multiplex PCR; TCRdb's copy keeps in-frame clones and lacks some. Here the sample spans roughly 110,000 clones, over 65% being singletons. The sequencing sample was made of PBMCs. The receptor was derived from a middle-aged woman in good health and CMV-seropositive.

CDR3 coding DNA: TGTGCCAGCAGCTTAAACCAGGGTTTAGCCAAAAACATTCAGTACTTC. Encoded protein: CASSLNQGLAKNIQYF. This chain uses TRBV11-3 with TRBJ2-4; tentative D call: TRBD1 (5 bases). From germline, CDR1 is SGHNT and CDR2 YENEEA. The CDR3 totals 16 residues. Trimming cost V 2 bases and J 0 bases, with 11 bases left between them.